A selection of T cell receptor beta chains follows, all from one sample in a study of OX40 agonist ivuxolimab in advanced cancers. The data were produced by immunoSEQ multiplex PCR, yet TCRdb's version contains in-frame clones alone and is incomplete. In the table there are approximately 26,000 clones, under 95% of which are singletons. The sequencing here drew on CD4+ or CD8+ T cells sorted from blood, taken in a trial of the OX40 agonist ivuxolimab. These receptor sequences come from an adult with an advanced solid tumor such as melanoma, head and neck, liver or kidney cancer. CDR3s include the opening cysteine and the closing phenylalanine or tryptophan. The order of the fields is V gene, clone size, J gene, D gene, CDR3 protein, CDR3 DNA. D genes are given only for firm matches. The size entry is marked missing in some rows and otherwise reads once, few, many or a size class.

V: TRBV10-2
size: .
J: TRBJ2-5
D: TRBD2
CDR3: CASSSGLAGGRGETQYF
DNA: TGCGCCAGCAGCTCGGGACTAGCGGGGGGCAGGGGGGAGACCCAGTACTTC

V: TRBV7-2
size: .
J: TRBJ1-1
D: TRBD1
CDR3: CASSFSLTGGANEAFF
DNA: TGTGCCAGCAGCTTTAGCTTGACAGGGGGTGCGAATGAAGCTTTCTTT

V: TRBV4-3
size: .
J: TRBJ2-7
D: .
CDR3: CASSQDVATYEQYF
DNA: TGCGCCAGCAGCCAAGATGTAGCAACCTACGAGCAGTACTTC

V: TRBV27
size: .
J: TRBJ1-6
D: .
CDR3: CASSPIDRDTEVF
DNA: TGTGCCAGCAGCCCAATCGACCGGGACACGGAGGTTTTT

V: TRBV7-2
size: .
J: TRBJ1-2
D: .
CDR3: CASSLGGDGYTF
DNA: TGTGCCAGCAGCTTGGGGGGAGATGGCTACACCTTC

V: TRBV5-6
size: .
J: TRBJ1-2
D: TRBD1
CDR3: CASSRTGGGGYTF
DNA: TGTGCCAGCAGCCGGACAGGGGGAGGTGGCTACACCTTC

V: TRBV6-5
size: .
J: TRBJ2-7
D: .
CDR3: CASRRTGLSYEQYF
DNA: TGTGCCAGCAGGAGGACGGGCCTTTCCTACGAGCAGTACTTC

V: TRBV5-6
size: .
J: TRBJ1-4
D: .
CDR3: CASSLGRHTEKLFF
DNA: TGTGCCAGCAGCTTGGGACGGCATACTGAAAAACTGTTTTTT

V: TRBV7-3
size: .
J: TRBJ1-4
D: .
CDR3: CASHPLDLGSGSTTNEKLFF
DNA: TGTGCCAGCCACCCCTTGGACTTAGGGTCCGGCAGTACAACTAATGAAAAACTGTTTTTT

V: TRBV28
size: .
J: TRBJ2-7
D: .
CDR3: CASRVGNYYEQYF
DNA: TGTGCCAGCAGAGTTGGGAACTACTACGAGCAGTACTTC

V: TRBV7-3
size: once
J: TRBJ2-1
D: .
CDR3: CASSSTYNEQFF
DNA: TGTGCCAGCAGCTCCACATACAATGAGCAGTTCTTC

V: TRBV29-1
size: .
J: TRBJ1-3
D: .
CDR3: CSVGGEIGNTIYF
DNA: TGCAGCGTTGGGGGGGAAATAGGAAACACCATATATTTT

V: TRBV19
size: .
J: TRBJ1-2
D: .
CDR3: CASSIPTQSYGYTF
DNA: TGTGCCAGTAGTATTCCTACTCAATCCTATGGCTACACCTTC

V: TRBV19
size: .
J: TRBJ2-4
D: .
CDR3: CASSPQVAKNIQYF
DNA: TGTGCCAGTAGTCCACAGGTAGCCAAAAACATTCAGTACTTC

V: TRBV7-7
size: .
J: TRBJ2-5
D: .
CDR3: CASSLVGQETQYF
DNA: TGTGCTAGCAGCTTAGTGGGCCAAGAGACCCAGTACTTC